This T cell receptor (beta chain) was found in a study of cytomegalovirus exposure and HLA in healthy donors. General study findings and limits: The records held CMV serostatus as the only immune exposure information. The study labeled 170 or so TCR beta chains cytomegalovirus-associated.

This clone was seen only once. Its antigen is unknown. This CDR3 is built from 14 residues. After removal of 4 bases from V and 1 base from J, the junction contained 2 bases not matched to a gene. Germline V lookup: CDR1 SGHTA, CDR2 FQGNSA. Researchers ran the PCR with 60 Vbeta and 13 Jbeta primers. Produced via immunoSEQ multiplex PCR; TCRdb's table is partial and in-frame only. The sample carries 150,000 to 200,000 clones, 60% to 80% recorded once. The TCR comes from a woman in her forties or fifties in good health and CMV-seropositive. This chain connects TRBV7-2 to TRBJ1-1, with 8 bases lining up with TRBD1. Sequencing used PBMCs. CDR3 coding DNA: TGTGCCAGCAGCTCAGACAGGGGGAACACTGAAGCTTTCTTT. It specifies CASSSDRGNTEAFF. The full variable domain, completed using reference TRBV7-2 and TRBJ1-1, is GAGVSQSPSNKVTEKGKDVELRCDPISGHTALYWYRQSLGQGLEFLIYFQGNSAPDKSGLPSDRFSAERTGGSVSTLTIQRTQQEDSAVYLCASSSDRGNTEAFFGQGTRLTVV.